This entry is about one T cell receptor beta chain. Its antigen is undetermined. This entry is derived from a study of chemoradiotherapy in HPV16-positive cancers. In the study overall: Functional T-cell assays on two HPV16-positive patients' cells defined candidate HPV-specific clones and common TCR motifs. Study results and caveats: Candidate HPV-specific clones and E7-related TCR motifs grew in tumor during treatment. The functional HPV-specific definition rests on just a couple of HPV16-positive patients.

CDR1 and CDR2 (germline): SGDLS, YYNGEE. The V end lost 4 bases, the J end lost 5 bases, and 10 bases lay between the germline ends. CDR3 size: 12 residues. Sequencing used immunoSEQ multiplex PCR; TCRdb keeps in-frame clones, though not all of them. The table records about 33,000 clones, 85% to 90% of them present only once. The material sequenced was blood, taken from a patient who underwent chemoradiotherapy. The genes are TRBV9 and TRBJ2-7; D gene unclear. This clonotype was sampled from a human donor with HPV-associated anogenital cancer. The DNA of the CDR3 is TGTGCCAGCAGCTCCCAGACTGACGAGCAGTACTTC. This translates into CASSSQTDEQYF.